This T cell receptor beta chain was sequenced for a study of radiotherapy plus CTLA-4 blockade in lung cancer. In the study overall: Disease control was achieved by 31% of patients, and objective responses by 18%. Study-level findings and limits: Strongest reported response predictors: early blood clone changes and post-radiation interferon-beta. Some TCR clones had been derived from tumors. These clones expanded in peripheral blood after radiotherapy plus ipilimumab.

The study treated chemo-refractory metastatic non-small-cell lung cancer patients with focal radiation plus ipilimumab CTLA-4 blockade. This clone appeared a single time. Its antigen remains unidentified. The assay was immunoSEQ multiplex PCR, and TCRdb's table has in-frame clones only and misses some. The sample shows 35,000 to 40,000 clones, over 60% of them seen only once. Looked up from germline, CDR1 is SEHNR and CDR2 is FQNEAQ (reference sequence). There are 16 residues in the CDR3. V was cut by 1 base and J by 1 base, with 13 bases left in between. The rearrangement links TRBV7-9 to TRBJ2-5, with a weak D call TRBD2 (6 bases). Material: peripheral blood, obtained from a patient treated with radiotherapy plus ipilimumab. The receptor was derived from a human donor with non-small cell lung cancer who had stable disease on radiotherapy plus ipilimumab. CDR3 sequence: CASSLELGGIQETQYF. In nucleotides, the CDR3 is TGTGCCAGCAGCTTAGAACTCGGGGGTATCCAAGAGACCCAGTACTTC.